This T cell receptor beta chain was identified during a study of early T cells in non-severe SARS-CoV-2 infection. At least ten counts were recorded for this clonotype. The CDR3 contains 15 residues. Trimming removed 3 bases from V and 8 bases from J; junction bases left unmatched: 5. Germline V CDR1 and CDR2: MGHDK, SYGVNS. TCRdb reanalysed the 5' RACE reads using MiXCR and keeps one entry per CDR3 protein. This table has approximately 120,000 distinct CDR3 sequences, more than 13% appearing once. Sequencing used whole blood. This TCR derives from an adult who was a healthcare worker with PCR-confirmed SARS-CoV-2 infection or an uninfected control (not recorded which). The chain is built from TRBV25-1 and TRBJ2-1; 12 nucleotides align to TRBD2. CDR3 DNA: TGTGCCAGCAGTGACCTAGCGGGGGGGCCTGATGAGCAGTTCTTC. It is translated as CASSDLAGGPDEQFF.